This TCR beta chain was recorded in a study of blood T cell repertoires in COVID-19. Study as a whole: Spain, Italy and the United States supplied samples that represented acute and convalescent COVID-19.

Recruitment covered about two dozen US areas and drew participants whose ages spanned about 18 to 100 years. For recovered donors of Cohort 3, there were two negative PCRs, clearance, or symptom resolution. Per germline, CDR1 MNHEY and CDR2 SMNVEV (reference sequence). The V end lost 0 bases, the J end lost 0 bases, and 18 bases lay between the germline ends. The CDR3 runs 18 residues. Authors' data handling: Amplified reference gene primers provided the basis for estimating nucleated cell counts. Sequencing was performed with immunoSEQ multiplex PCR; in TCRdb, only in-frame clones are kept and a portion is missing. Clone size and the V and J calls come from that table; the DNA yielded D and trimming. The data contain about 170,000 clones, about nine tenths of them singletons.

This TCR derives from a woman between 18 and 29 years old who had recovered from COVID-19. The rearrangement uses TRBV27 and TRBJ2-7; D not certain. The sequencing sample was made of PBMCs or T cells enriched from blood (not recorded which). The CDR3 DNA reads TGTGCCAGCAGTTTATCGATCCCCGCCAGCGTGAGCTCCTACGAGCAGTACTTC. Translation gives CASSLSIPASVSSYEQYF.